This is a list of T cell receptor beta chains from one sample in a study of blood T cell repertoires in COVID-19. This table comes from immunoSEQ multiplex PCR, and its TCRdb copy is limited to in-frame clones, with some not included. The top ten hold over 6% of the sample, which has roughly 250,000 clones, around 90% seen once. Material: PBMCs or T cells enriched from blood (not recorded which). These receptor sequences come from a woman aged 30 to 39 with acute COVID-19. CDR3s include the opening cysteine and the closing phenylalanine or tryptophan. Each record gives: D gene, V gene, J gene, clone size, CDR3 protein, CDR3 DNA. A D gene is named only where the DNA matches it firmly. Clone size is given for some rows only: seen once, a few or many times, or a class if the clone is expanded.

D: TRBD2; V: TRBV5-1; J: TRBJ2-3; size: NA; CDR3: CASSLTSASTDTQYF; DNA: TGCGCCAGCAGCTTAACTAGCGCGTCTACAGATACGCAGTATTTT
D: TRBD1; V: TRBV5-1; J: TRBJ2-7; size: NA; CDR3: CASSLVSGGVSYEQYF; DNA: TGCGCCAGCAGCTTGGTTTCAGGGGGCGTTTCCTACGAGCAGTACTTC
D: NA; V: TRBV9; J: TRBJ1-3; size: NA; CDR3: CASSVALAGSGNTIYF; DNA: TGTGCCAGCAGCGTAGCTCTAGCCGGCTCTGGAAACACCATATATTTT
D: TRBD1; V: TRBV20-1; J: TRBJ2-5; size: NA; CDR3: CSASWIRGRAETQYF; DNA: TGCAGTGCTAGTTGGATCAGGGGGCGAGCGGAGACCCAGTACTTC
D: TRBD2; V: TRBV7-2; J: TRBJ2-2; size: NA; CDR3: CASSLGRANTGELFF; DNA: TGTGCCAGCAGCCTCGGGAGGGCCAACACCGGGGAGCTGTTTTTT
D: TRBD2; V: TRBV3-1/TRBV3-2; J: TRBJ2-7; size: NA; CDR3: CASSRGPASGRKDEQYF; DNA: TGTGCCAGCAGCCGGGGACCCGCTAGCGGGAGGAAGGACGAGCAGTACTTC
D: NA; V: TRBV27; J: TRBJ1-2; size: NA; CDR3: CASNPASREGHGYTF; DNA: TGTGCCAGCAACCCGGCGTCCAGGGAGGGCCATGGCTACACCTTC
D: NA; V: TRBV21-1; J: TRBJ2-1; size: NA; CDR3: CASSNYSGDEQFF; DNA: TGTGCCAGCAGCAACTACAGTGGCGATGAGCAGTTCTTC
D: TRBD1; V: TRBV6-5; J: TRBJ2-7; size: once; CDR3: CASSYGDRGSYEQYF; DNA: TGTGCCAGCAGTTACGGGGACAGGGGGTCCTACGAGCAGTACTTC
D: NA; V: TRBV5-4; J: TRBJ2-3; size: NA; CDR3: CASTSGGTATDTQYF; DNA: TGTGCCAGCACCTCTGGAGGGACAGCCACAGATACGCAGTATTTT
D: TRBD1; V: TRBV7-8; J: TRBJ1-5; size: NA; CDR3: CASSLSGGGQPQHF; DNA: TGTGCCAGCAGCTTATCAGGGGGTGGGCAGCCCCAGCATTTT
D: TRBD1; V: TRBV2; J: TRBJ1-1; size: NA; CDR3: CASSGRQGANTEAFF; DNA: TGTGCCAGCAGTGGACGACAGGGAGCGAACACTGAAGCTTTCTTT
D: NA; V: TRBV21-1; J: TRBJ1-5; size: NA; CDR3: CASLVRNFQPQHF; DNA: TGTGCCAGCCTTGTGAGGAACTTTCAGCCCCAGCATTTT
D: TRBD1; V: TRBV4-3; J: TRBJ2-2; size: NA; CDR3: CASSPNRGEGTGELFF; DNA: TGCGCCAGCAGCCCGAACAGGGGAGAGGGCACCGGGGAGCTGTTTTTT
D: TRBD2; V: TRBV30; J: TRBJ2-3; size: NA; CDR3: CALSTSGGRSTQYF; DNA: TGTGCCCTAAGCACTAGCGGGGGAAGGAGTACGCAGTATTTT
D: TRBD1; V: TRBV2; J: TRBJ2-7; size: NA; CDR3: CASSDTGTGPYEQYF; DNA: TGTGCCAGCAGTGATACCGGGACAGGACCCTACGAGCAGTACTTC
D: TRBD2; V: TRBV28; J: TRBJ2-1; size: NA; CDR3: CASSLPAGGLNEQFF; DNA: TGTGCCAGCAGTTTACCAGCGGGGGGGCTCAATGAGCAGTTCTTC
D: TRBD1; V: TRBV30; J: TRBJ1-2; size: NA; CDR3: CAWGIQGAVGYTF; DNA: TGTGCCTGGGGCATACAGGGGGCAGTCGGCTACACCTTC
D: NA; V: TRBV4-1; J: TRBJ2-1; size: NA; CDR3: CASSQVRVNEQFF; DNA: TGCGCCAGCAGCCAAGTGAGGGTCAATGAGCAGTTCTTC
D: NA; V: TRBV15; J: TRBJ2-1; size: NA; CDR3: CATSRPSGPEQFF; DNA: TGTGCCACCAGCAGACCAAGCGGACCTGAGCAGTTCTTC
D: NA; V: TRBV7-3; J: TRBJ1-6; size: NA; CDR3: CASSLDSINSPLHF; DNA: TGTGCCAGCAGCTTAGACAGCATTAATTCACCCCTCCACTTT
D: TRBD2; V: TRBV28; J: TRBJ2-1; size: NA; CDR3: CASSVGTSGTSLPYNEQFF; DNA: TGTGCCAGCAGTGTGGGGACTAGCGGAACCTCGTTACCTTACAATGAGCAGTTCTTC
D: TRBD2; V: TRBV18; J: TRBJ2-2; size: NA; CDR3: CAALPSREFIAGELFF; DNA: TGTGCCGCCCTGCCATCGCGGGAGTTCATAGCCGGGGAGCTGTTTTTT
D: NA; V: TRBV5-5; J: TRBJ2-7; size: NA; CDR3: CASSRETSDDEQYF; DNA: TGTGCCAGCAGCCGGGAGACTAGTGATGACGAGCAGTACTTC